A single sample gave rise to the 15 T cell receptor beta chains below, sequenced in a study of blood T cell repertoires in COVID-19. Sequencing was performed with immunoSEQ multiplex PCR; in TCRdb, only in-frame clones are kept and a portion is missing. The sample yields a few hundred thousand clones, more than 80% seen once. Sequenced: peripheral blood. The receptors stem from a woman older than 75 with acute or convalescent COVID-19.

This rearrangement joins TRBV6-1 to TRBJ1-5; D is possibly TRBD1 (6 bases). Trimming cost V 4 bases and J 2 bases, with 18 bases left between them. The CDR3 consists of 17 residues. CDR1 and CDR2 from the germline V gene are MNHNS and SASEGT. DNA for the CDR3: TGTGCCAGCAGTGCACTAGGACAGCAGGCTGGCAATCAGCCCCAGCATTTT. It encodes CASSALGQQAGNQPQHF.

V usage is TRBV11-2 and J usage is TRBJ2-1; 14 bases map to TRBD2. The ends lost 4 bases at V and 4 bases at J; junction bases unmatched: 9. From germline, CDR1 is SGHAT and CDR2 FQNNGV. This CDR3 region has 18 residues. DNA of the CDR3: TGTGCCAGCAGCTCTGAGGGGGGACTAGCGGGAGTATACAATGAGCAGTTCTTC. Amino acid sequence: CASSSEGGLAGVYNEQFF.

The sample holds one count of this clone. The chain employs TRBV29-1 and TRBJ2-3; 10 bases line up with TRBD1. Germline assignment: CDR1 SQVTM and CDR2 ANQGSEA. V dropped 6 bases and J dropped 2; count of bases not matched to a gene: 5. The CDR3 sequence is 14 residues long. The DNA of the CDR3 is TGCAGCGTGGGGACAGGGGCTGTCACAGATACGCAGTATTTT. Encoded protein: CSVGTGAVTDTQYF.

The CDR3 here is CASSLYTGASNQPQHF. CDR3 coding DNA: TGTGCCAGTAGCCTATATACAGGGGCAAGCAATCAGCCCCAGCATTTT. The chain recombines TRBV19 with TRBJ1-5, with TRBD1 identical over 7 bases. The V gene end was trimmed by 6 bases and the J gene end by 1 base; junction bases not matched to a gene: 9. Germline V lookup: CDR1 LNHDA, CDR2 SQIVND (reference sequence). The CDR3 has 16 residues.

The gene calls are TRBV27 and TRBJ1-6, with D perhaps matching TRBD1 (5 bases). The length of the CDR3 is 13 residues. Germline V CDR1 and CDR2: MNHEY, SMNVEV (reference sequence). Between the trimmed V and J ends, which lost 10 bases and 10 bases, there was a span of 17 bases. Written as DNA, the CDR3 is TGTGCCACCCGGGGAGGGGTCAACTCACCCCTCCACTTT. It is translated as CATRGGVNSPLHF.

The chain recombines TRBV30 with TRBJ2-3, with 7 bases lining up with TRBD1. The CDR3 totals 14 residues. The germline V gene encodes CDR1 GTSNPN and CDR2 SVGIG (reference sequence). V lost 3 bases, J lost 0 bases, and 3 bases stayed unmatched. This CDR3 reads CAWRSGQSTDTQYF. In DNA form, the CDR3 reads TGTGCCTGGAGATCGGGACAGAGCACAGATACGCAGTATTTT.

The sample holds a few counts of this clone. The chain carries TRBV6-5 and TRBJ1-4, with D perhaps TRBD1 (6 bases). CDR1 and CDR2 (germline): MNHEY, SVGAGI. The CDR3 extends over 15 amino acids. The V end was cut by 0 bases, the J end by 5 bases, with 10 bases between. CDR3 DNA: TGTGCCAGCAGTTACTCGCAGGGGACGAATGAAAAACTGTTTTTT. Translating gives CASSYSQGTNEKLFF.

The chain couples TRBV4-3 to TRBJ2-3, with D possibly matching TRBD2 (6 bases). V was clipped by 0 bases and J by 2 bases, with 12 bases between them. Germline CDR1 LGHNA, CDR2 YSLEER. This CDR3 is built from 16 residues. Here the CDR3 reads CASSQDPGLSTDTQYF. CDR3 bases: TGCGCCAGCAGCCAAGATCCCGGACTATCCACAGATACGCAGTATTTT.

This chain links TRBV24-1 with TRBJ1-5; maybe TRBD1 (5 bases). The ends were cut back, 5 bases at V and 5 bases at J, with 12 bases in the middle. Germline V lookup: CDR1 KGHDR, CDR2 SFDVKD. The CDR3 is 14 residues long. The CDR3 sequence: CATSGDSIDQPQHF. Written as DNA, the CDR3 is TGTGCCACCAGTGGAGACAGTATTGATCAGCCCCAGCATTTT.

This clone was observed a single time. The rearrangement uses TRBV24-1 and TRBJ2-5; 8 nucleotides match TRBD1. In germline, CDR1 is KGHDR, CDR2 SFDVKD. After removal of 1 base from V and 1 base from J, the junction contained 1 base not matched to a gene. The CDR3 totals 15 residues. CDR3 nucleotide sequence: TGTGCCACCAGTGATTTCGGACAGGGCCAAGAGACCCAGTACTTC. It codes for CATSDFGQGQETQYF.

This clone was detected many times. This chain connects TRBV4-2 to TRBJ2-1; 10 bases agree with TRBD2. Germline V gives CDR1 LGHNA, CDR2 YNFKEQ. Germline trimming cut 5 bases from V and 0 bases from J; bases unmatched to any gene: 4. This CDR3 contains 16 residues. The CDR3: CASSIGLAASYNEQFF. The CDR3 DNA follows: TGTGCCAGCAGCATAGGACTAGCGGCCTCCTACAATGAGCAGTTCTTC.

This clone has just one count. As DNA, the CDR3 is TGTGCCAGCAGACTAGCAGGGACTAGTATCCAAGAGACCCAGTACTTC. This gives the protein CASRLAGTSIQETQYF. The J gene is TRBJ2-5, the V gene TRBV7-2; 8 bases map to TRBD2. V shed 6 bases and J 1 base; nucleotides not matched to a gene: 10. Germline loops: CDR1 SGHTA, CDR2 FQGNSA. This CDR3 contains 16 residues.

The rearrangement uses TRBV11-3 and TRBJ2-7; D is unresolved. Per the germline V gene, CDR1 is SGHNT and CDR2 is YENEEA. The CDR3 is 15 amino acids. V was cut by 0 bases and J by 3 bases, with 12 bases left in between. The CDR3 here is CASSLDALFSYEQYF. The CDR3 bases are TGTGCCAGCAGCTTAGACGCCCTATTTAGCTACGAGCAGTACTTC.

V gene TRBV6-6 combines with J gene TRBJ1-4; D is ambiguous. Per germline, CDR1 MNHNY and CDR2 SVGAGI (reference sequence). Trimming left V 0 bases short and J 4 bases short, with 12 bases between. The CDR3 is made up of 16 amino acids. The CDR3 DNA sequence: TGTGCCAGCAGTTACTCCCGGGGTGGGAGTAATGAAAAACTGTTTTTT. Its translation: CASSYSRGGSNEKLFF.

About this clone itself: The identical CDR3 is also encoded by other nucleotide sequences in the sample. The chain uses TRBV7-3 and TRBJ1-3; a possible D gene is TRBD1 (6 bases). V lost 4 bases, J lost 0 bases, and 7 bases lay in between. The CDR3 has 14 residues. The germline CDR1 and CDR2 sequences are SGHTA and FQGTGA. The CDR3 DNA sequence: TGTGCCAGCAGCTCGACAGGCTCTGGAAACACCATATATTTT. As protein: CASSSTGSGNTIYF.